This is a list of T cell receptor beta chains from one sample in a study of blood T cell repertoires in COVID-19. Using immunoSEQ multiplex PCR, the repertoire was profiled, and TCRdb retains in-frame clones only, with some absent. The table records fewer than 200,000 clones, 79% of them present only once. The specimen was peripheral blood. These receptors were taken from an older woman with COVID-19, enrolled during active disease. CDR3s include the opening cysteine and the closing phenylalanine or tryptophan. The order of the fields is clone size, J gene, V gene, D gene, CDR3 DNA, CDR3 protein. D genes are given only for firm matches. Expanded clones are given a class, and other clones once, few, many or no size at all.

>.|TRBJ1-6|TRBV7-8|TRBD1
TGTGCCAGCAGCTTAGCGCCGGGACAGGGAGCGTCACCCCTCCACTTT
CASSLAPGQGASPLHF
>.|TRBJ2-4|TRBV7-6|TRBD2
TGTGCCAGCAGCCTAAGGCGGGCGGGAGCGGGGATTGACATTCAGTACTTC
CASSLRRAGAGIDIQYF
>.|TRBJ2-3|TRBV7-2|TRBD2
TGTGCCAGCAGCTTAGACCCAGCGGGAGGGCCCCAAGATACGCAGTATTTT
CASSLDPAGGPQDTQYF
>.|TRBJ2-7|TRBV28|.
TGTGCCAGCAGTTCAAGGGGGAGCCTCTCCTACGAGCAGTACTTC
CASSSRGSLSYEQYF
>few|TRBJ2-2|TRBV4-3|TRBD2
TGCGCCAGCAGCCAAAATAGCGGGAGGACCGGGGAGCTGTTTTTT
CASSQNSGRTGELFF
>few|TRBJ1-1|TRBV5-1|.
TGCGCCAGCAGCTTGGGGGACACCTGGGACACTGAAGCTTTCTTT
CASSLGDTWDTEAFF
>.|TRBJ1-5|TRBV2|.
TGTGCCAGCAGTGAAACCGGAGGGGTAGTTCAGCCCCAGCATTTT
CASSETGGVVQPQHF
>.|TRBJ1-2|TRBV24-1|TRBD1
TGTGCCACCAGTGATTCCGGACAGGGGAGCTATGGCTACACCTTC
CATSDSGQGSYGYTF
>few|TRBJ2-7|TRBV6-2/TRBV6-3|.
TGTGCCAGCAGTTTTCCTTCCTACGAGCAGTACTTC
CASSFPSYEQYF
>.|TRBJ2-7|TRBV7-2|.
TGTGCCAGCAGCTTTAACTCTAACTCCTACGAGCAGTACTTC
CASSFNSNSYEQYF
>.|TRBJ1-1|TRBV7-2|TRBD1
TGTGCCAGCAGCTTGACAGGGGGTGTCACTGAAGCTTTCTTT
CASSLTGGVTEAFF
>.|TRBJ2-7|TRBV6-2/TRBV6-3|TRBD1
TGTGCCAGCAGTTGGTTAAGGGGGACAGGGGCCTACGAGCAGTACTTC
CASSWLRGTGAYEQYF
>.|TRBJ1-2|TRBV27|.
TGTGCCAGCAGACCGGGGGAAAACTATGGCTACACCTTC
CASRPGENYGYTF
>.|TRBJ1-6|TRBV30|.
TGTGCCTGGGCAACCGGGACAAGGAATTCACCCCTCCACTTT
CAWATGTRNSPLHF
>.|TRBJ1-1|TRBV10-3|.
TGTGCCATCAGTTTGGCAGGGAACACTGAAGCTTTCTTT
CAISLAGNTEAFF
>.|TRBJ1-1|TRBV29-1|.
TGCAGCGTTGCCTGGGGGCTCGTCACTGAAGCTTTCTTT
CSVAWGLVTEAFF
>.|TRBJ2-4|TRBV2|TRBD1
TGTGCCAGCGTTTGGACAGGGATGGGCATTCAGTACTTC
CASVWTGMGIQYF
>once|TRBJ2-6|TRBV19|TRBD1
TGTGCCAGTAGTATTAAGACAGGGGGGGCTGGGGCCAACGTCCTGACTTTC
CASSIKTGGAGANVLTF
>.|TRBJ2-1|TRBV9|TRBD2
TGTGCCAGCAGCCCACCGCGCGGGAGGGAAAGCTCCTACAATGAGCAGTTCTTC
CASSPPRGRESSYNEQFF
>once|TRBJ2-3|TRBV28|TRBD1
TGTGCCAGCAGGGATGGGACAGGGACAGATACGCAGTATTTT
CASRDGTGTDTQYF
>.|TRBJ2-3|TRBV19|.
TGTGCCAGCAGCTCCGTGGCTAGCGCAAGGGCAGATACGCAGTATTTT
CASSSVASARADTQYF
>.|TRBJ2-5|TRBV4-2|.
TGTGCCAGCAGCCACCCGGCGGGGGAGACCCAGTACTTC
CASSHPAGETQYF